These T cell receptor beta chains were read from a single sample in a study of cytomegalovirus exposure and HLA in healthy donors. Libraries were prepared by immunoSEQ multiplex PCR; TCRdb keeps only in-frame clonotypes and omits some of them. The sample records roughly 130,000 clones, over 60% being singletons. The sequenced material came from PBMCs. These receptors all stem from a man aged 18 to 29 in good health and CMV-seronegative. Both conserved end residues are part of each CDR3. A D gene is named only where the DNA matches it firmly. The size entry is marked missing in some rows and otherwise reads once, few, many or a size class.

D | size | J | V | CDR3 | DNA
NA | NA | TRBJ2-5 | TRBV5-1 | CASSYILETQYF | TGCGCCAGCAGCTATATACTAGAGACCCAGTACTTC
NA | NA | TRBJ1-4 | TRBV6-5 | CASRRQANEKLFF | TGTGCCAGCAGAAGGCAGGCTAATGAAAAACTGTTTTTT
NA | NA | TRBJ2-7 | TRBV19 | CASSIVQGPGYEQYF | TGTGCCAGTAGTATAGTTCAGGGCCCTGGGTACGAGCAGTACTTC
NA | NA | TRBJ1-2 | TRBV2 | CASSDEGYTF | TGTGCCAGCAGTGACGAGGGCTACACCTTC
TRBD1 | few | TRBJ1-2 | TRBV7-2 | CASSQPGTAIPPTF | TGTGCCAGCAGCCAACCCGGGACAGCCATTCCGCCCACCTTC
NA | NA | TRBJ2-1 | TRBV27 | CASSLWPSSYNEQFF | TGTGCCAGCAGTTTATGGCCAAGCTCCTACAATGAGCAGTTCTTC
NA | NA | TRBJ1-3 | TRBV30 | CAEGRGSGNTIYF | TGTGCCGAGGGTCGGGGGTCTGGAAACACCATATATTTT
NA | NA | TRBJ1-4 | TRBV30 | CAWSQSGTLATNEKLFF | TGTGCCTGGAGCCAATCGGGGACACTTGCAACTAATGAAAAACTGTTTTTT
NA | NA | TRBJ1-1 | TRBV9 | CASSVDPGTLNTEAFF | TGTGCCAGCAGCGTAGATCCCGGGACATTGAACACTGAAGCTTTCTTT
NA | NA | TRBJ2-7 | TRBV6-5 | CASSLSGTGREQYF | TGTGCCAGCAGTCTAAGCGGGACAGGACGCGAGCAGTACTTC
TRBD1 | NA | TRBJ2-7 | TRBV7-2 | CASSLASDRGYYEQYF | TGTGCCAGCAGCTTAGCTAGTGACAGGGGTTACTACGAGCAGTACTTC
NA | NA | TRBJ2-1 | TRBV6-6 | CASSALAANNEQFF | TGTGCCAGTTCGGCGCTGGCGGCCAACAATGAGCAGTTCTTC
NA | few | TRBJ1-5 | TRBV7-9 | CASSLGGQPQHF | TGTGCCAGCAGCTTAGGAGGTCAGCCCCAGCATTTT
NA | NA | TRBJ2-3 | TRBV19 | CASSIRGAFSTDTQYF | TGTGCCAGTAGTATTCGGGGGGCTTTTAGCACAGATACGCAGTATTTT
TRBD1 | few | TRBJ1-5 | TRBV19 | CASRGAGTGGKPQHF | TGTGCCAGTAGAGGTGCTGGGACAGGGGGCAAGCCCCAGCATTTT
NA | few | TRBJ1-5 | TRBV27 | CASSFHGEPQHF | TGTGCCAGCAGTTTTCACGGAGAGCCCCAGCATTTT
TRBD1 | NA | TRBJ1-2 | TRBV2 | CASTRTGPNSYTF | TGTGCCAGCACGAGGACAGGGCCTAATAGCTACACCTTC
NA | few | TRBJ2-6 | TRBV5-6 | CASSSNMGGSGANVLTF | TGTGCCAGCAGCTCCAACATGGGGGGCTCTGGGGCCAACGTCCTGACTTTC
TRBD1 | once | TRBJ1-5 | TRBV28 | CASSLKYKGAGNQPQHF | TGTGCCAGCAGTTTAAAATATAAGGGGGCGGGGAATCAGCCCCAGCATTTT
NA | few | TRBJ1-1 | TRBV7-7 | CASSLRSRRNTEAFF | TGTGCCAGCAGCTTAAGGTCCAGGCGGAACACTGAAGCTTTCTTT
TRBD2 | NA | TRBJ2-1 | TRBV9 | CASSRGREGPGEQFF | TGTGCCAGCAGCCGTGGGCGGGAGGGCCCGGGGGAGCAGTTCTTC
TRBD2 | NA | TRBJ2-5 | TRBV19 | CASSTAGGAETQYF | TGTGCCAGTAGTACAGCGGGGGGGGCAGAGACCCAGTACTTC
NA | NA | TRBJ2-2 | TRBV2 | CASNQARNTGELFF | TGTGCCAGCAACCAAGCAAGGAACACCGGGGAGCTGTTTTTT
NA | NA | TRBJ2-1 | TRBV15 | CATSRGASYNEQFF | TGTGCCACCAGCAGAGGGGCCTCCTACAATGAGCAGTTCTTC
TRBD1 | NA | TRBJ2-5 | TRBV4-2 | CASSQGQGEETQYF | TGTGCCAGCAGCCAGGGACAGGGCGAAGAGACCCAGTACTTC
TRBD1 | NA | TRBJ1-4 | TRBV9 | CASSPQGWANEKLFF | TGTGCCAGCAGCCCACAGGGGTGGGCTAATGAAAAACTGTTTTTT
NA | NA | TRBJ2-4 | TRBV27 | CASSFSSELAKNIQYF | TGTGCCAGCAGTTTTTCTAGCGAACTAGCCAAAAACATTCAGTACTTC
TRBD1 | few | TRBJ1-1 | TRBV7-9 | CASSPGTGDEAFF | TGTGCCAGCAGCCCCGGGACAGGGGATGAAGCTTTCTTT
NA | few | TRBJ2-7 | TRBV28 | CASSRLGGASSYEQYF | TGTGCCAGCAGTCGACTAGGGGGGGCATCCTCCTACGAGCAGTACTTC
NA | NA | TRBJ2-1 | TRBV5-4 | CASSSPLYNEQFF | TGTGCCAGCAGCTCTCCCCTTTATAATGAGCAGTTCTTC
NA | few | TRBJ2-1 | TRBV20-1 | CSATGYNEQFF | TGCAGTGCTACGGGGTACAATGAGCAGTTCTTC
NA | NA | TRBJ1-2 | TRBV25-1 | CASSDTHTNYGYTF | TGTGCCAGCAGTGACACACACACCAACTATGGCTACACCTTC
TRBD1 | NA | TRBJ1-2 | TRBV28 | CASKDRGPGYTF | TGTGCCAGCAAAGACAGGGGGCCTGGCTACACCTTC
TRBD1 | NA | TRBJ2-5 | TRBV5-6 | CASSPSRQGITWETQYF | TGTGCCAGCAGCCCTAGCCGACAGGGGATTACTTGGGAGACCCAGTACTTC
TRBD1 | NA | TRBJ1-5 | TRBV10-3 | CPISEGQSSNQPQHF | TGTCCCATCAGTGAGGGACAGTCTAGCAATCAGCCCCAGCATTTT
NA | NA | TRBJ2-3 | TRBV5-8 | CASSLKLGDTDTQYF | TGTGCCAGCAGCTTGAAACTCGGGGACACAGATACGCAGTATTTT
TRBD2 | NA | TRBJ2-3 | TRBV2 | CASSERGVSTDTQYF | TGTGCCAGCAGTGAACGGGGGGTTAGCACAGATACGCAGTATTTT
TRBD1 | NA | TRBJ1-5 | TRBV19 | CASGQGNQPQHF | TGTGCCAGCGGACAGGGCAATCAGCCCCAGCATTTT
NA | NA | TRBJ1-4 | TRBV9 | CASSVRTAGVEKLFF | TGTGCCAGCAGCGTTCGTACGGCAGGCGTTGAAAAACTGTTTTTT
TRBD1 | NA | TRBJ1-1 | TRBV7-2 | CASSPPGWDRKKAFF | TGTGCCAGCAGCCCCCCAGGATGGGACAGGAAAAAAGCTTTCTTT
TRBD2 | NA | TRBJ2-7 | TRBV5-1 | CASSGSGGAPSYEQYF | TGCGCCAGCAGCGGGAGCGGGGGGGCCCCCTCCTACGAGCAGTACTTC
NA | NA | TRBJ2-7 | TRBV5-6 | CASSPQNYEQYF | TGTGCCAGCAGCCCCCAGAACTACGAGCAGTACTTC
TRBD1 | NA | TRBJ2-7 | TRBV9 | CASSAGGTGGSGEQYF | TGTGCCAGCAGCGCCGGGGGGACAGGGGGGTCGGGGGAGCAGTACTTC
TRBD1 | NA | TRBJ1-2 | TRBV2 | CASSERGFGQGAYGYTF | TGTGCCAGCAGTGAAAGGGGATTCGGACAGGGCGCCTATGGCTACACCTTC
NA | NA | TRBJ1-1 | TRBV6-1 | CASSEDMVNTEAFF | TGTGCCAGCAGTGAAGACATGGTGAACACTGAAGCTTTCTTT
NA | NA | TRBJ2-1 | TRBV5-1 | CASSESLNEQFF | TGCGCCAGCAGCGAGAGCCTAAATGAGCAGTTCTTC
TRBD2 | NA | TRBJ2-3 | TRBV27 | CAAGTSGNTQYF | TGTGCCGCCGGGACTAGTGGCAATACGCAGTATTTT
NA | NA | TRBJ1-1 | TRBV4-1 | CASSQAPVNTEAFF | TGCGCCAGCAGCCAAGCCCCAGTGAACACTGAAGCTTTCTTT
NA | few | TRBJ1-1 | TRBV10-2 | CASSEPGSNTEAFF | TGCGCCAGCAGTGAGCCAGGTTCGAACACTGAAGCTTTCTTT
TRBD1 | NA | TRBJ2-1 | TRBV2 | CASRNRGGNEQFF | TGTGCCAGCAGGAACAGGGGTGGGAATGAGCAGTTCTTC
TRBD2 | NA | TRBJ2-7 | TRBV5-1 | CASSLVGGRWHEQYF | TGCGCCAGCAGCTTGGTAGGCGGGAGGTGGCACGAGCAGTACTTC
TRBD1 | NA | TRBJ1-1 | TRBV6-5 | CASSSGGTEAFF | TGTGCCAGCAGCTCAGGGGGGACTGAAGCTTTCTTT
NA | NA | TRBJ2-7 | TRBV5-1 | CASSSSGVVYEQYF | TGCGCCAGCAGCTCCTCCGGGGTAGTCTACGAGCAGTACTTC
NA | NA | TRBJ2-3 | TRBV9 | CASSVGGTDTQYF | TGTGCCAGCAGCGTAGGCGGGACAGATACGCAGTATTTT
NA | NA | TRBJ2-5 | TRBV6-5 | CASMARPATETQYF | TGTGCCAGCATGGCCAGGCCGGCCACAGAGACCCAGTACTTC